Listed here is a single TCR beta chain. Its antigen is still unknown. The V end lost 5 bases, the J end lost 10 bases, and 14 bases lay between the germline ends. The CDR3 length is 12 residues. From germline, CDR1 is PRHDT and CDR2 FYEKMQ (reference sequence). Method: immunoSEQ multiplex PCR; TCRdb's copy keeps in-frame clones and lacks some. This table holds 15,000 to 20,000 clones, approximately 85% found once. The sample comes from a study of T cell therapy after organ transplantation. Whole-study results and caveats: Pretherapy CD8 clonality inversely correlated with its fold change after therapy.

Sample time point: 4-8 weeks after completion of therapy. The material was CD8+ T cells from blood, obtained after autologous CMV-specific T cell therapy. The chain couples TRBV13 to TRBJ1-1; no clear D. The source of this sequence is a human patient who had received a solid organ transplant and had CMV disease. The graft donor may be the source of some T cells. The CDR3 region is CASSTGRRGAFF. As DNA, the CDR3 is TGTGCCAGCAGCACCGGACGGCGGGGAGCTTTCTTT.